This T cell receptor (beta chain) originates from a study of T cells in Graves' hyperthyroidism and ophthalmopathy. For the study at large: Blood was drawn when the patient was first diagnosed and still untreated.

Researchers took RNA transcripts and amplified the TCR beta CDR3 regions from them. The TCR CDR3 first-round RT-PCR relied on the HTBI primer set. MiXCR, run by TCRdb on the multiplex PCR reads, gives a single entry per CDR3 protein. The sample lists 400,000 to 500,000 distinct CDR3 sequences, about 13% occurring once. J lost 4 bases, V lost 0 bases, and 4 bases had no gene match. Germline V gene lookup returns CDR1 MNHEY and CDR2 SVGAGI. There are 15 residues in the CDR3. In this sample, this clonotype turned up many times. The receptor was isolated from a woman aged 18-30 years with Graves' hyperthyroidism. V gene TRBV6-5 combines with J gene TRBJ1-2; 8 bases align to TRBD1. The sample was blood. For the CDR3, the DNA is TGTGCCAGCAGTTACTCCCCTGACAGGGGCTATGGCTACACCTTC. Encoded protein: CASSYSPDRGYGYTF.